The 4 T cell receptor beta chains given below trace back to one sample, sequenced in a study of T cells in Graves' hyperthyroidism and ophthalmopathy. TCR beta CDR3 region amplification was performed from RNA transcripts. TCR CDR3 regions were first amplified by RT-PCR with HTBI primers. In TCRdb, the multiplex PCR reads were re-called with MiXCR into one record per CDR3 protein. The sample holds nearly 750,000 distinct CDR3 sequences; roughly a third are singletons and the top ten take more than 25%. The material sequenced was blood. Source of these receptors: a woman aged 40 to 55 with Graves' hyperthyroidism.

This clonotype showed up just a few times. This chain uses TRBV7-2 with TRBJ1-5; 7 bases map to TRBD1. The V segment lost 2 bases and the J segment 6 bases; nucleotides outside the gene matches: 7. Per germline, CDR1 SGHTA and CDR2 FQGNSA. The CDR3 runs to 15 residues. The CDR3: CASSLFPGGTQPQHF. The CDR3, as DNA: TGTGCCAGCAGCTTATTCCCAGGGGGTACTCAGCCCCAGCATTTT.

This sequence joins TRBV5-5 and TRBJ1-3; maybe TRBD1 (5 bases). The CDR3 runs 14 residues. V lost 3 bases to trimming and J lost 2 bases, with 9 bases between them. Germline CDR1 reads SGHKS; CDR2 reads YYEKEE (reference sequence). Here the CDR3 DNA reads TGTGCCAGCAGCTGGGACTCGACTGGAAACACCATATATTTT. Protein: CASSWDSTGNTIYF.

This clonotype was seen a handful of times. CDR3 amino acids: CSVDGDNTGELFF. DNA for the CDR3: TGCAGCGTTGACGGGGATAACACCGGGGAGCTGTTTTTT. V and J are TRBV29-1 and TRBJ2-2, with D possibly TRBD2 on 5 matching bases. V was cut by 3 bases and J by 2 bases, with 7 bases left in between. The CDR3 loop spans 13 amino acids. Per germline, CDR1 SQVTM and CDR2 ANQGSEA.

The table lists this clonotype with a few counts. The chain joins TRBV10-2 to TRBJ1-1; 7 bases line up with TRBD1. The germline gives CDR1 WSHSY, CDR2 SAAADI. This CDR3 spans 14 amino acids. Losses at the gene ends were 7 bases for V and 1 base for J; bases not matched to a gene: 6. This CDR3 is CASIRDSWNTEAFF. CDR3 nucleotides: TGCGCCAGCATTCGGGACAGCTGGAACACTGAAGCTTTCTTT.